This TCR beta chain was documented in a study of T cell changes during pregnancy in multiple sclerosis. CDR3 size: 13 residues. Germline lookup yields CDR1 LGHNA and CDR2 YNFKEQ. V was shortened by 8 bases and J by 0 bases, with 11 bases between the two germline ends. The method was immunoSEQ multiplex PCR; TCRdb's version includes in-frame clones alone and lacks a portion of them. The table includes about 80,000 clones, about 90% detected once. This clone was recorded once. Specimen: peripheral blood, collected before pregnancy. This rearrangement joins TRBV4-2 to TRBJ2-7; D is unresolved. This receptor was obtained from a female donor with multiple sclerosis, enrolled in a pregnancy study. The CDR3 DNA reads TGTGCCAGCTCCGCCGGGTCCTCCTACGAGCAGTACTTC. Encoded protein: CASSAGSSYEQYF.